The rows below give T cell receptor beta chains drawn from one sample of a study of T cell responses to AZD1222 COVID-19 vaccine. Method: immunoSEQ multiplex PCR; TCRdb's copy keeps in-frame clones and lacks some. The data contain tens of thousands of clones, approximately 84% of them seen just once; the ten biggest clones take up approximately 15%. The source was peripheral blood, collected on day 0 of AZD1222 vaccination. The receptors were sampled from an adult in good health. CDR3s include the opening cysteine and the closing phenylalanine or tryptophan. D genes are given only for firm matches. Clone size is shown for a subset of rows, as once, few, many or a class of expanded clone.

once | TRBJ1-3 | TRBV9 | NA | TGTGCCAGCAGCGTAGGAGACGGATACTCTGGAAACACCATATATTTT | CASSVGDGYSGNTIYF
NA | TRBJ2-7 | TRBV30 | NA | TGTGCCTGGAGGGCCGGGACAGAGGGGGGGACCTACGAGCAGTACTTC | CAWRAGTEGGTYEQYF
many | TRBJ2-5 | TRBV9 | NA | TGTGCCAGCAGCGCGTGGACTGGGTACCAAGAGACCCAGTACTTC | CASSAWTGYQETQYF
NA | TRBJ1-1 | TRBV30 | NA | TGTGCCTGGAGCTTGGACACTAACACTGAAGCTTTCTTT | CAWSLDTNTEAFF
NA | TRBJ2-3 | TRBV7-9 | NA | TGTGCCAGCAGCTTAGGGACGGTATATACAGATACGCAGTATTTT | CASSLGTVYTDTQYF
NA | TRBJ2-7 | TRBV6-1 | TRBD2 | TGTGCCAGCAGTGAACCGGACGTCCTAGGACTAGCGGCAGCCTACGAGCAGTACTTC | CASSEPDVLGLAAAYEQYF
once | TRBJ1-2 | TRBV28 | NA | TGTGCCAGCAGTTTACAATTAAGGGGGGCGCAGAATGGCTACACCTTC | CASSLQLRGAQNGYTF
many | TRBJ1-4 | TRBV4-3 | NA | TGCGCCAGCAGCCACTTACAGGGTTATAATGAAAAACTGTTTTTT | CASSHLQGYNEKLFF
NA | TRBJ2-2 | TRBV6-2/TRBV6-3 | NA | TGTGCCAGCAGTCGCGACTATACGAACACCGGGGAGCTGTTTTTT | CASSRDYTNTGELFF
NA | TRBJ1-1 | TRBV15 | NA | TGTGCCACCAGCAGAGATAGAACCGGCGGAGAAGCTTTCTTT | CATSRDRTGGEAFF
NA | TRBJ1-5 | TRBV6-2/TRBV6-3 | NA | TGTGCCAGCAGTCGGGCCGTACAAAATCAGCCCCAGCATTTT | CASSRAVQNQPQHF
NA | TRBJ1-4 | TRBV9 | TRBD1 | TGTGCCAGCAGCTCCCGCCAGAGAGGAAGGGGGCTCGAAAAACTGTTTTTT | CASSSRQRGRGLEKLFF
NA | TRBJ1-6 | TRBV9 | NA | TGTGCCAGCAGCGTAGATTCGAGAATGAATTCACCCCTCCACTTT | CASSVDSRMNSPLHF
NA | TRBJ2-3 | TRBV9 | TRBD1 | TGTGCCAGCAGCCTCCGGACAGGGGACACCACAGATACGCAGTATTTT | CASSLRTGDTTDTQYF
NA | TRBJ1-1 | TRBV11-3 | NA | TGTGCCAGCAGCCGCCCGGGGAGGGCCGATGAAGCTTTCTTT | CASSRPGRADEAFF
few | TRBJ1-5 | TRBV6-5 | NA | TGTGCCAGCAGTTCAACTCCAAATCAGCCCCAGCATTTT | CASSSTPNQPQHF
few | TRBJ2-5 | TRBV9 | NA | TGTGCCAGCAGCGTAGGCGCGGGCAAGGGAGAGACCCAGTACTTC | CASSVGAGKGETQYF
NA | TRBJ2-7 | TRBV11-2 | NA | TGTGCCAGCAGCTTAAAGGGCAGCCTCCTCTCCTACGAGCAGTACTTC | CASSLKGSLLSYEQYF
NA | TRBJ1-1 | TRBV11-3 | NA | TGTGCCAGCAGCCCTGCCTTGAACACTGAAGCTTTCTTT | CASSPALNTEAFF
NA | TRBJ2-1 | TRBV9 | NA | TGTGCCAGCAGCGTCAGGGGCCTCAATGAGCAGTTCTTC | CASSVRGLNEQFF
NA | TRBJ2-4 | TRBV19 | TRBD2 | TGTGCCAGTAGTATAGATCGAGCGGGGACCATTCAGTACTTC | CASSIDRAGTIQYF
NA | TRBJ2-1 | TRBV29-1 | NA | TGCAGCGTTGAAGACTCGGCGCTTAGGGGGAGATCCTACAATGAGCAGTTCTTC | CSVEDSALRGRSYNEQFF
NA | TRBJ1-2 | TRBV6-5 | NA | TGTGCCACCACCGAAGGGTATGGCTACACCTTC | CATTEGYGYTF
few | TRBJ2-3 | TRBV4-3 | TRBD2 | TGCGCCAGCAGCCAAGTAGGTGCGGGGGGGCCTGTAGATACGCAGTATTTT | CASSQVGAGGPVDTQYF
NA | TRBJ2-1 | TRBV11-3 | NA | TGTGCCAGCAGCTTAAGGTGGAATGAGCAGTTCTTC | CASSLRWNEQFF
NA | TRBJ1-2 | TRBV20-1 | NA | TGCAGTGTTCGACCGGGGAGCTACACCTTC | CSVRPGSYTF
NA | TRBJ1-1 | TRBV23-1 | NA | TGCGCCAGCAGTCCAGCAGGGTGCTTCTTT | CASSPAGCFF
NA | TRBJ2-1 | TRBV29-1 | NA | TGCAGCGTTGTTGAGGGGGTTTCCTACAATGAGCAGTTCTTC | CSVVEGVSYNEQFF
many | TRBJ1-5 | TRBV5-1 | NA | TGCGCCAGCAGCCCACACGGGGGGCCGCAGAATCAGCCCCAGCATTTT | CASSPHGGPQNQPQHF
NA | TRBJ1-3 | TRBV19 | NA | TGTGCCAGTAGTATCGGGTCAGGACCTTCTGGAAACACCATATATTTT | CASSIGSGPSGNTIYF
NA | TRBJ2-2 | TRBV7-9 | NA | TGTGCCAGCAGCTTAGTCTCCGGACGACGCGGGGAGCTGTTTTTT | CASSLVSGRRGELFF
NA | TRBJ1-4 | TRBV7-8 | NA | TGTGCCAGCAGGCGGACGGAGGTTAATGAAAAACTGTTTTTT | CASRRTEVNEKLFF
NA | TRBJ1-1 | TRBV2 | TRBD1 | TGTGCCATACGGACAGGCCCATACACTGAAGCTTTCTTT | CAIRTGPYTEAFF
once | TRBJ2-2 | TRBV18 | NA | TGTGCCAGCTCATCAACCGGGACAGGGGAGCTGTTTTTT | CASSSTGTGELFF
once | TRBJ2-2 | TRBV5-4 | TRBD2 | TGTGCCAGCAGATTCCAAACGGGAGGGGTTACCGGGGAGCTGTTTTTT | CASRFQTGGVTGELFF
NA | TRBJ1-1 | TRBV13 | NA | TGTGCCAGCAGCCACTCCGGGACACCTAATGAGGAAGCTTTCTTT | CASSHSGTPNEEAFF
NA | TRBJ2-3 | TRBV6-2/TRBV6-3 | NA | TGTGCCAGCAGTTATCCCACAGATACGCAGTATTTT | CASSYPTDTQYF
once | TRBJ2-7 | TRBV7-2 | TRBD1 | TGTGCCAGCAGAGTTGCTTGGGGGACAGGGGCCTACGAGCAGTACTTC | CASRVAWGTGAYEQYF
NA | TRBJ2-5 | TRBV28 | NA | TGTGCCAGCAGTTTATGGTTGAGGACCCAGTACTTC | CASSLWLRTQYF
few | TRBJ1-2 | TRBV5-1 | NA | TGCGCCAGCAGCTTCGCCTTTGAGGGATTCTATGGCTACACCTTC | CASSFAFEGFYGYTF
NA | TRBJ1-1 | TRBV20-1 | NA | TGCAGTGCTAGTGGAGGACAGAATGAAGCTTTCTTT | CSASGGQNEAFF
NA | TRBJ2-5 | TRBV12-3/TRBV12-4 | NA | TGTGCCAGCAGTTTGGGACACCGAGAGACCCAGTACTTC | CASSLGHRETQYF
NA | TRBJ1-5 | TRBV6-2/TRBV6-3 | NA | TGTGCCAGCAGTTATCCTGCCGGGGGGCTTAATCAGCCCCAGCATTTT | CASSYPAGGLNQPQHF
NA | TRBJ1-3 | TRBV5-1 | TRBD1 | TGCGCCAGCAGCTTGGCCCGGACAGGGATAGGTTCTGGAAACACCATATATTTT | CASSLARTGIGSGNTIYF
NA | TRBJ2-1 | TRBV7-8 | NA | TGTGCCAGCGGATTCGGCTCCTACAATGAGCAGTTCTTC | CASGFGSYNEQFF
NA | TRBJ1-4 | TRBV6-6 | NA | TGTGCCAGCAGCCATCTTCCCGGGACCTCAACTGAAAAACTGTTTTTT | CASSHLPGTSTEKLFF
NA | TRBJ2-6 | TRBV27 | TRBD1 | TGTGCCAGCAGTGCCCCTCCCGGGACAGGAAGCTCTGGGGCCAACGTCCTGACTTTC | CASSAPPGTGSSGANVLTF
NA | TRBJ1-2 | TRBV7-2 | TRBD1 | TGTGCCAGCAGCTTATCCGGGACAGGGGTAGGGGCCAACTATGGCTACACCTTC | CASSLSGTGVGANYGYTF
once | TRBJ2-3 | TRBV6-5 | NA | TGTGCCAGCATAGGGCTCACAGATACGCAGTATTTT | CASIGLTDTQYF
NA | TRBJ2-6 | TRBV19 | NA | TGTGCCAGTAGTCTGATAGGCTCTGGGGCCAACGTCCTGACTTTC | CASSLIGSGANVLTF
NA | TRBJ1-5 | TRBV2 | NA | TGTGCCAGCAGTAGGGACAGCAATCAGCCCCAGCATTTT | CASSRDSNQPQHF
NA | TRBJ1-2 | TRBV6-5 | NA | TGTGCCAGCAGCTTAGAAGGCTATGGCTACACCTTC | CASSLEGYGYTF